The 25 T cell receptor beta chains below all came from one sample that was sequenced in a study of long-term antiretroviral therapy in people with HIV. Version v3.0 of the immunoSEQ assay ran at survey level. Profiled with immunoSEQ multiplex PCR; TCRdb holds only in-frame clones, not every one. The table has 20,000 to 25,000 clones, 65% to 80% seen once. The material was unsorted PBMCs, obtained 4.1 years after starting antiretroviral therapy. These receptors were obtained from a woman aged 40 to 49 with HIV.

The V gene is TRBV5-1, the J gene TRBJ2-1; 7 bases match TRBD2. The CDR3 extends over 16 amino acids. From germline, CDR1 is SGHRS and CDR2 YFSETQ. J gave up 4 bases and V 2 bases, and 9 bases lay outside the gene matches. CDR3 residues: CASSFAGEGTYNEQFF. CDR3 nucleotide sequence: TGCGCCAGCAGCTTCGCGGGAGAGGGGACTTACAATGAGCAGTTCTTC.

The rearrangement joins TRBV30 to TRBJ2-2; no reliable D call. The CDR3 is 11 amino acids. Trimming pared 4 bases from V and 6 bases from J, leaving 6 bases between. Germline assignment: CDR1 GTSNPN and CDR2 SVGIG (reference sequence). The CDR3 loop is CAWNTAGELFF. In DNA form, the CDR3 reads TGTGCCTGGAATACGGCCGGGGAGCTGTTTTTT.

The rearrangement joins TRBV15 to TRBJ1-1, with unresolved D. Germline V gene data show CDR1 as LNHNV and CDR2 as YYDKDF (reference sequence). V shed 0 bases and J shed 4 bases, with 15 bases lying between them. This CDR3 has 16 residues. In DNA, the CDR3 is TGTGCCACCAGCAGAGATAGTATGGGGAGAGGCACTGAAGCTTTCTTT. It specifies CATSRDSMGRGTEAFF.

The V call is TRBV5-1, the J call TRBJ2-7, with a tentative D call TRBD1 (6 bases). CDR3 length: 15 residues. Germline V gene lookup returns CDR1 SGHRS and CDR2 YFSETQ. Between the trimmed V and J ends, which lost 4 bases and 3 bases, there was a span of 17 bases. The CDR3 DNA follows: TGCGCCAGCAGCCGCAAGAGACAGGACGACTACGAGCAGTACTTC. Its protein product is CASSRKRQDDYEQYF.

Relative to its sample, this clone is large. The genes are TRBV5-4 and TRBJ1-5; no definite D call. Germline values: CDR1 SGHNT, CDR2 YYREEE (reference sequence). The V and J ends lost 3 bases and 5 bases respectively, with 9 bases between them. The CDR3 consists of 13 residues. The CDR3 spells CASSSEADQPQHF. DNA for the CDR3: TGTGCCAGCAGCTCTGAGGCAGATCAGCCCCAGCATTTT.

The chain links TRBV2 to TRBJ1-5; TRBD1 aligns across 9 bases. The V segment lost 6 bases and the J segment 0 bases; nucleotides outside the gene matches: 3. Looked up from germline, CDR1 is SNHLY and CDR2 is FYNNEI. The CDR3 covers 15 residues. For the CDR3, the DNA is TGTGCCAGCAGGGTGACAGGGGGTAGCAATCAGCCCCAGCATTTT. Residues: CASRVTGGSNQPQHF. Complete variable domain (other parts from reference TRBV2 and TRBJ1-5): EPEVTQTPSHQVTQMGQEVILRCVPISNHLYFYWYRQILGQKVEFLVSFYNNEISEKSEIFDDQFSVERPDGSNFTLKIRSTKLEDSAMYFCASRVTGGSNQPQHFGDGTRLSIL.

This sequence joins TRBV5-6 and TRBJ2-6, with D unclear. From germline, CDR1 is SGHDT and CDR2 YYEEEE. Trimming removed 0 bases from V and 0 bases from J, with 4 bases in between. This CDR3 region has 15 residues. CDR3 loop: CASSLGLSGANVLTF. The DNA for the CDR3 is TGTGCCAGCAGCTTGGGGCTCTCTGGGGCCAACGTCCTGACTTTC. Full variable domain (missing parts from reference TRBV5-6 and TRBJ2-6): DAGVTQSPTHLIKTRGQQVTLRCSPKSGHDTVSWYQQALGQGPQFIFQYYEEEERQRGNFPDRFSGHQFPNYSSELNVNALLLGDSALYLCASSLGLSGANVLTFGAGSRLTVL.

This rearrangement joins TRBV7-9 to TRBJ2-7; TRBD2 aligns across 9 bases. Germline values: CDR1 SEHNR, CDR2 FQNEAQ (reference sequence). V shed 1 base and J 0 bases; nucleotides not matched to a gene: 4. The CDR3 spans 16 residues. CDR3 region: CASSLGGLASSYEQYF. The CDR3 nucleotides are TGTGCCAGCAGCTTAGGCGGACTAGCGTCCTCCTACGAGCAGTACTTC.

V is TRBV11-2 and J is TRBJ2-2, with 10 positions matching TRBD2. V lost 3 bases to trimming and J lost 7 bases; unmatched junction nucleotides: 8. This CDR3 spans 16 amino acids. Germline CDR1 is SGHAT and CDR2 is FQNNGV. The CDR3 region is CASSFGTSGTGGELFF. As DNA, the CDR3 is TGTGCCAGCAGCTTCGGAACTAGCGGGACGGGCGGGGAGCTGTTTTTT. Supplemented by reference TRBV11-2 and TRBJ2-2, the full variable domain reads EAGVAQSPRYKIIEKRQSVAFWCNPISGHATLYWYQQILGQGPKLLIQFQNNGVVDDSQLPKDRFSAERLKGVDSTLKIQPAKLEDSAVYLCASSFGTSGTGGELFFGEGSRLTVL.

The rearrangement uses TRBV10-3 and TRBJ2-1; D possibly corresponds to TRBD2 (5 bases). This CDR3 contains 13 residues. Looked up from germline, CDR1 is ENHRY and CDR2 is SYGVKD. Trimming cost V 0 bases and J 9 bases, with 9 bases left between them. CDR3 sequence: CAISESRVGEQFF. The DNA of the CDR3 is TGTGCCATCAGTGAGTCGAGGGTCGGTGAGCAGTTCTTC.

The sample holds a few counts of this clone. This sequence joins TRBV2 and TRBJ2-7; D is ambiguous. The germline gives CDR1 SNHLY, CDR2 FYNNEI. V lost 5 bases to trimming and J lost 2 bases, with 7 bases between them. The CDR3 has 12 amino acids. CDR3 loop: CASSYLTYEQYF. CDR3 coding DNA: TGTGCCAGCAGTTACCTAACCTACGAGCAGTACTTC.

The chain is built from TRBV2 and TRBJ2-5; D unclear. V dropped 6 bases and J dropped 2 bases, with 13 bases sitting between them. The CDR3 is 14 residues long. Germline values: CDR1 SNHLY, CDR2 FYNNEI. The CDR3 DNA is TGTGCCAGCAGCGACCCAAACTTTCAAGAGACCCAGTACTTC. It specifies CASSDPNFQETQYF.

This chain connects TRBV6-1 to TRBJ2-1; 12 bases agree with TRBD2. The germline V gene encodes CDR1 MNHNS and CDR2 SASEGT. V trimming: 3 bases; J trimming: 3 bases; junction bases outside the gene matches: 3. This CDR3 has 16 residues. This CDR3 reads CASSEKLAGGYNEQFF. CDR3 DNA sequence: TGTGCCAGCAGTGAGAAACTAGCGGGAGGCTACAATGAGCAGTTCTTC.

V and J are TRBV25-1 and TRBJ1-5, with 7 bases matching TRBD1. The germline gives CDR1 MGHDK, CDR2 SYGVNS. V gave up 5 bases and J gave up 5 bases; unmatched junction bases: 3. CDR3 length: 13 amino acids. The CDR3 protein is CASSTGAYQPQHF. As DNA, the CDR3 is TGTGCCAGCAGTACAGGGGCGTATCAGCCCCAGCATTTT.

This clone was recorded once. The V call is TRBV5-1, the J call TRBJ1-1; maybe TRBD1 (6 bases). The CDR3 length is 15 residues. Between the trimmed V and J ends, which lost 0 bases and 6 bases, there was a span of 15 bases. The V gene's germline CDR1 is SGHRS and CDR2 YFSETQ. CDR3: CASSLGVTGAAEAFF. Here the CDR3 DNA reads TGCGCCAGCAGCTTGGGGGTGACGGGGGCCGCTGAAGCTTTCTTT.

J is TRBJ2-4 and V is TRBV29-1; D uncertain. The CDR3 length is 13 residues. V lost 3 bases and J 2 bases, leaving 8 bases between the germline ends. Germline V lookup: CDR1 SQVTM, CDR2 ANQGSEA. CDR3 loop: CSVDDRPKNIQYF. As DNA, the CDR3 is TGCAGCGTTGATGACCGTCCCAAAAACATTCAGTACTTC.

V gene TRBV7-2 combines with J gene TRBJ2-7; D is uncertain. This CDR3 spans 11 amino acids. Germline CDR1 is SGHTA and CDR2 is FQGNSA. Trimming left V 5 bases short and J 2 bases short, with 4 bases between. For the CDR3, the DNA is TGTGCCAGCAGCGGGACCTACGAGCAGTACTTC. Amino acid sequence: CASSGTYEQYF.

The rearrangement links TRBV9 to TRBJ2-3; D not certain. V was cut by 1 base and J by 5 bases, with 2 bases left in between. Germline V gene sequence: CDR1 SGDLS, CDR2 YYNGEE. CDR3 length equals 11 residues. CDR3 sequence: CASSVQDTQYF. DNA of the CDR3: TGTGCCAGCAGCGTACAAGATACGCAGTATTTT.

V usage is TRBV19 and J usage is TRBJ1-3, with TRBD1 matching over 10 bases. Germline V gene data show CDR1 as LNHDA and CDR2 as SQIVND (reference sequence). The CDR3 consists of 15 residues. The junction had 4 bases not matched to a gene; V was cut back by 5 bases and J by 3 bases. CDR3 DNA: TGTGCCAGTAGTCCCGGGACAGGGGTTGGAAACACCATATATTTT. Protein: CASSPGTGVGNTIYF.

The chain couples TRBV6-6 to TRBJ1-3; D gene uncertain. The CDR3 contains 16 residues. Trimming left V 0 bases short and J 2 bases short, with 11 bases between. Per the germline V gene, CDR1 is MNHNY and CDR2 is SVGAGI (reference sequence). The CDR3 sequence is CASSYSLGSPGNTIYF. CDR3 sequence (DNA): TGTGCCAGCAGTTACTCCCTGGGGAGCCCTGGAAACACCATATATTTT.

The genes are TRBV9 and TRBJ2-1, with 12 nucleotides matching TRBD2. Trimming cost V 4 bases and J 4 bases; bases outside gene matches: 6. Germline assignment: CDR1 SGDLS and CDR2 YYNGEE. This CDR3 contains 16 residues. CDR3 DNA sequence: TGTGCCAGCAGCTTGCGACTAGCGGGAGATTACAATGAGCAGTTCTTC. Translation: CASSLRLAGDYNEQFF.

This clone has only one observation. This chain uses TRBV5-8 with TRBJ1-1; D is undetermined. This CDR3 is 11 amino acids long. The V gene's germline CDR1 is SGHTS and CDR2 YDEGEE. The V and J ends lost 4 bases and 5 bases respectively, with 6 bases between them. The CDR3 DNA sequence: TGTGCCAGCAGCATCGGGACTGAAGCTTTCTTT. Its protein is CASSIGTEAFF.

The V and J genes are TRBV12-1 and TRBJ1-5; TRBD1, the table's D call, lacks a check against the DNA. TRBV12-1 is given as a pseudogene. The CDR3 sequence is 16 residues long. CDR3 sequence: CASSFVGRVGNQPQHF. As DNA, the CDR3 is TGTGCCAGCAGCTTTGTCGGCAGGGTGGGCAATCAGCCCCAGCATTTT.

This clone occurred a few times. The chain employs TRBV6-6 and TRBJ2-7; the D call may be TRBD1 or TRBD2 (5 bases each). The CDR3 loop spans 14 amino acids. Germline values: CDR1 MNHNY, CDR2 SVGAGI (reference sequence). V was clipped by 4 bases and J by 6 bases, with 16 bases between them. The DNA of the CDR3 is TGTGCCAGCAGTTTACCGGGACGGACCTCCGAGCAGTACTTC. Residues: CASSLPGRTSEQYF.

The chain uses TRBV9 and TRBJ2-2, with TRBD1 matching over 8 bases. Germline CDR1 SGDLS, CDR2 YYNGEE. The CDR3 totals 14 residues. J lost 4 bases, V lost 4 bases, and 3 bases had no gene match. The CDR3 DNA follows: TGTGCCAGCAGCCCGACAGGGGCCACCGGGGAGCTGTTTTTT. It specifies CASSPTGATGELFF.